The 22 T cell receptor beta chains below were found in one sample sequenced in a study of cytomegalovirus exposure and HLA in healthy donors. This PCR relied on a set of 60 Vbeta primers and 13 Jbeta primers. TCRdb's copy holds only in-frame clones and misses some; the assay was immunoSEQ multiplex PCR. The repertoire holds around 230,000 clones, with roughly 82% as singletons. The specimen sequenced was PBMCs. These receptors all come from a man aged 35 to 55 in good health and CMV-seropositive.

This chain links TRBV5-1 with TRBJ2-7; D perhaps matches TRBD1 (5 bases). The CDR3 totals 15 residues. Germline loops: CDR1 SGHRS, CDR2 YFSETQ. V gave up 2 bases and J gave up 6 bases, with 18 bases separating them. CDR3 nucleotides: TGCGCCAGCAGCTTAGGGCAGGGTCTTATGGGCGAGCAGTACGTC. Protein: CASSLGQGLMGEQYV.

The chain recombines TRBV27 with TRBJ2-3; a weak D match, TRBD1 (6 bases). This CDR3 comprises 14 residues. With 0 bases removed from V and 6 bases from J, the gap between germline ends came to 10 bases. From germline, CDR1 is MNHEY and CDR2 SMNVEV (reference sequence). Written as DNA, the CDR3 is TGTGCCAGCAGTTTATCGGACAGATGGGATACGCAGTATTTT. Its translation is CASSLSDRWDTQYF.

This clone is a singleton in its sample. The junction departs from germline at one end; a sequencing error may be responsible. This chain's CDR3 is CASSPPRGASAIAF. The CDR3 bases are TGCGCCAGCAGCCCCCCCCGCGGGGCCTCCGCTATCGCCTTC. The chain links TRBV5-1 to TRBJ1-2; TRBD1 might be the D (5 bases). The CDR3 consists of 14 residues. Germline V CDR1 and CDR2: SGHRS, YFSETQ.

This chain connects TRBV9 to TRBJ2-3; 7 nucleotides agree with TRBD2. The CDR3 contains 15 residues. V was clipped by 4 bases and J by 0 bases; unmatched bases: 5. CDR1 SGDLS and CDR2 YYNGEE come from the germline V gene. The CDR3 DNA reads TGTGCCAGCAGCCAAGGACTAGTAAGCACAGATACGCAGTATTTT. As protein: CASSQGLVSTDTQYF.

The chain recombines TRBV6-1 with TRBJ1-5, with 10 positions matching TRBD1. V lost 4 bases to trimming and J lost 1 base; unmatched junction nucleotides: 1. Germline CDR1 and CDR2: MNHNS and SASEGT. The CDR3 extends over 15 amino acids. The CDR3 sequence: CASSVGQGSNQPQHF. The CDR3 DNA reads TGTGCCAGCAGTGTGGGACAGGGGAGCAATCAGCCCCAGCATTTT.

This clone was detected a few times. The rearrangement links TRBV9 to TRBJ1-2; the match to TRBD1 covers 7 bases. The CDR3 is 12 amino acids. V lost 5 bases to trimming and J lost 6 bases; unmatched junction nucleotides: 4. Per the germline V gene, CDR1 is SGDLS and CDR2 is YYNGEE. The CDR3 is CASSGQAHGYTF. The CDR3 bases are TGTGCCAGCAGTGGACAGGCCCATGGCTACACCTTC.

CDR3 nucleotide sequence: TGCGCCAGCAGCCATACGGGACAGGGGGTCCCCCAAGAGACCCAGTACTTC. Translating gives CASSHTGQGVPQETQYF. This rearrangement joins TRBV4-1 to TRBJ2-5; 11 bases agree with TRBD1. CDR1 is MGHRA and CDR2 is YSYEKL in the germline V gene. The V gene end was trimmed by 3 bases and the J gene end by 1 base; junction bases not matched to a gene: 7. The CDR3 totals 17 residues.

There are a few counts of this clone. The chain uses TRBV29-1 and TRBJ2-1; D is possibly TRBD1 (6 bases). The CDR3 loop spans 12 amino acids. Germline CDR1 SQVTM, CDR2 ANQGSEA. V gave up 6 bases and J gave up 6 bases, with 12 bases separating them. The CDR3 coding sequence is TGCAGCGTCGCGGACAGCCGCAATGAGCAGTTCTTC. It codes for CSVADSRNEQFF.

Only a few counts were recorded for this clone. The V gene is TRBV5-4, the J gene TRBJ1-1, with D perhaps TRBD1 (6 bases). This CDR3 has 14 residues. The germline CDR1 and CDR2 sequences are SGHNT and YYREEE (reference sequence). V gave up 5 bases and J gave up 2 bases, with 13 bases separating them. This CDR3 reads CASRITGFNTEAFF. DNA of the CDR3: TGTGCCAGCAGAATTACAGGGTTTAACACTGAAGCTTTCTTT. Combining the CDR3 with reference TRBV5-4 and TRBJ1-1 gives the whole variable domain ETGVTQSPTHLIKTRGQQVTLRCSSQSGHNTVSWYQQALGQGPQFIFQYYREEENGRGNFPPRFSGLQFPNYSSELNVNALELDDSALYLCASRITGFNTEAFFGQGTRLTVV.

The chain employs TRBV7-9 and TRBJ1-5; 9 bases match TRBD1. J lost 2 bases, V lost 3 bases, and 5 bases had no gene match. The V gene's germline CDR1 is SEHNR and CDR2 FQNEAQ (reference sequence). CDR3 size: 16 residues. The CDR3 DNA reads TGTGCCAGCAGCTTGGGGACAGGGTTTGGCAATCAGCCCCAGCATTTT. Its protein product is CASSLGTGFGNQPQHF.

The chain couples TRBV2 to TRBJ1-1; D is uncertain. The CDR3 totals 12 residues. Between the trimmed V and J ends, which lost 4 bases and 0 bases, there was a span of 3 bases. CDR1 and CDR2 (germline): SNHLY, FYNNEI. CDR3 in DNA: TGTGCCAGCAGTGTTATGAACACTGAAGCTTTCTTT. This translates into CASSVMNTEAFF. Variable domain in full (rest from reference TRBV2 and TRBJ1-1): EPEVTQTPSHQVTQMGQEVILRCVPISNHLYFYWYRQILGQKVEFLVSFYNNEISEKSEIFDDQFSVERPDGSNFTLKIRSTKLEDSAMYFCASSVMNTEAFFGQGTRLTVV.

The V call is TRBV15, the J call TRBJ2-1; possible D gene TRBD2, 5 bases. Germline CDR1 is LNHNV and CDR2 is YYDKDF (reference sequence). The CDR3 is made up of 13 amino acids. Trimming removed 1 base at V and 8 bases at J, with 9 bases between. This CDR3 reads CATSRGGRDEQFF. The CDR3 DNA sequence: TGTGCCACCAGCAGAGGAGGGCGGGATGAGCAGTTCTTC.

The chain has TRBV5-4 and TRBJ2-5, with D perhaps matching TRBD1 (5 bases). Germline lookup yields CDR1 SGHNT and CDR2 YYREEE (reference sequence). The V end lost 0 bases, the J end lost 2 bases, and 17 bases lay between the germline ends. CDR3 size: 17 residues. This CDR3 is CASSLGQGRMGQETQYF. The CDR3 coding sequence is TGTGCCAGCAGCTTGGGGCAGGGCAGGATGGGGCAAGAGACCCAGTACTTC.

The chain joins TRBV14 to TRBJ2-7, with D maybe TRBD2 (6 bases). The V gene's germline CDR1 is SGHDN and CDR2 FVKESK. The CDR3 totals 16 residues. Between the trimmed V and J ends, which lost 4 bases and 0 bases, there was a span of 16 bases. CDR3 protein: CASSRRGGRSSYEQYF. In DNA form, the CDR3 reads TGTGCCAGCAGCCGACGAGGAGGGAGGAGCTCCTACGAGCAGTACTTC.

V usage is TRBV2 and J usage is TRBJ2-7; unclear D gene. Germline CDR1 reads SNHLY; CDR2 reads FYNNEI. The CDR3 consists of 12 residues. Between the trimmed V and J ends, which lost 6 bases and 6 bases, there was a span of 12 bases. In DNA form, the CDR3 reads TGTGCCAGCAGACAGAGCCTTCCCGAGCAGTACGTC. Protein: CASRQSLPEQYV.

This chain joins TRBV27 and TRBJ1-5, with 8 nucleotides matching TRBD1. The J segment lost 3 bases and the V segment lost 2 bases, leaving 3 bases of the junction unmatched. CDR1 and CDR2 from the germline V gene are MNHEY and SMNVEV (reference sequence). The CDR3 length is 15 residues. Written as DNA, the CDR3 is TGTGCCAGCAGTTTAGACAGGGGATTCAATCAGCCCCAGCATTTT. It specifies CASSLDRGFNQPQHF.

J is TRBJ2-7 and V is TRBV30, with 9 bases that match TRBD2. V dropped 3 bases and J dropped 6; count of bases not matched to a gene: 9. The CDR3 covers 14 residues. The V gene's germline CDR1 is GTSNPN and CDR2 SVGIG (reference sequence). CDR3 bases: TGTGCCTGGAGCACCGGGACTAGCACTGGCGAGCAGTACGTC. As protein: CAWSTGTSTGEQYV.

The V gene is TRBV4-2, the J gene TRBJ1-1; possibly TRBD1 for D (5 bases). Germline V gene sequence: CDR1 LGHNA, CDR2 YNFKEQ. The V end was cut by 5 bases, the J end by 1 base, with 8 bases between. The CDR3 runs to 13 residues. In DNA, the CDR3 is TGTGCCAGCAGCATGACAGAGAACACTGAAGCTTTCTTT. Translating gives CASSMTENTEAFF.

V is TRBV2 and J is TRBJ2-7; D is possibly TRBD2 (6 bases). CDR1 and CDR2 (germline): SNHLY, FYNNEI. The CDR3 has 14 amino acids. Between the trimmed V and J ends, which lost 4 bases and 2 bases, there was a span of 12 bases. CDR3 coding DNA: TGTGCCAGCAGTGCGGGGGTTGGGCCCTACGAGCAGTACTTC. The encoded protein is CASSAGVGPYEQYF.

The chain recombines TRBV7-9 with TRBJ1-2; D is uncertain. Germline V gives CDR1 SEHNR, CDR2 FQNEAQ (reference sequence). This CDR3 spans 12 amino acids. V was cut by 4 bases and J by 7 bases, with 10 bases left in between. The CDR3 DNA reads as TGTGCCAGCAGCTCAACGGAGGGTGGCTACACCTTC. Translation gives CASSSTEGGYTF.

This chain connects TRBV7-9 to TRBJ2-3, with 11 bases that match TRBD2. Trimming removed 5 bases from V and 4 bases from J; junction bases left unmatched: 11. Germline CDR1 reads SEHNR; CDR2 reads FQNEAQ (reference sequence). The CDR3 totals 17 residues. The CDR3 sequence: CASSPTTSGKGADTQYF. CDR3 nucleotides: TGTGCCAGCAGCCCGACGACTAGCGGGAAGGGGGCAGATACGCAGTATTTT.

This chain connects TRBV5-4 to TRBJ2-1; 8 nucleotides agree with TRBD2. This CDR3 is 15 amino acids long. After removal of 5 bases from V and 3 bases from J, the junction contained 7 bases not matched to a gene. Looked up from germline, CDR1 is SGHNT and CDR2 is YYREEE (reference sequence). The CDR3: CASRAGGLGYNEQFF. In DNA form, the CDR3 reads TGTGCCAGCAGGGCCGGGGGACTAGGCTACAATGAGCAGTTCTTC.